The 31 T cell receptor beta chains below come from one sample, sequenced in a study of spatial heterogeneity in lung cancer. MiXCR, applied by TCRdb to the 5' RACE reads, yields one record per CDR3 protein. The sample carries 2,500 to 3,000 distinct CDR3 sequences, 6% to 7% recorded once. Findings and caveats of the study: Counts that tracked tumor mutation counts were those of expanded intratumoral alpha and beta TCRs.

These receptors have no identified antigens. The sample's time point: sample taken at primary tumor resection. The material was lung tumor tissue, obtained at surgery. Source of these receptors: a male donor with early-stage non-small cell lung cancer.

V usage is TRBV6-5 and J usage is TRBJ1-1, with D maybe TRBD1 (6 bases). V lost 2 bases to trimming and J lost 7 bases, with 11 bases between them. Germline-derived CDR1 and CDR2 are MNHEY and SVGAGI. The length of the CDR3 is 13 residues. The DNA for the CDR3 is TGTGCCAGCAGTTACGAGGGGGGACGTGAAGCTTTCTTT. Amino acid sequence: CASSYEGGREAFF.

Within the sample, this clonotype is medium-sized (0.01 to 0.1%). The rearrangement links TRBV7-2 to TRBJ1-1; TRBD1 aligns across 7 bases. Germline V CDR1 and CDR2: SGHTA, FQGNSA. The CDR3 has 15 amino acids. The V and J ends lost 5 bases and 8 bases, in that order; junction bases with no gene match: 14. In DNA, the CDR3 is TGTGCCAGCAGCGCATACCGAGGAGCGACAGGGGAAGCTTTCTTT. This codes for CASSAYRGATGEAFF.

Sample share makes this clonotype medium-sized (0.01 to 0.1%). V usage is TRBV7-2 and J usage is TRBJ2-3; D unclear. This CDR3 is built from 15 residues. Trimming took 4 bases from V and 0 from J, leaving 11 bases between them. Per germline, CDR1 SGHTA and CDR2 FQGNSA. CDR3 in DNA: TGTGCCAGCAGCTGGCGTTTCGCTAGCACAGATACGCAGTATTTT. Translating it yields CASSWRFASTDTQYF.

By share, this clonotype counts as medium-sized. CDR3 sequence (DNA): TGCGCCAGCAGCTTGGAAAGCGGGAGGTACAATGAGCAGTTCTTC. Translation: CASSLESGRYNEQFF. The chain couples TRBV5-1 to TRBJ2-1; TRBD2 matches 9 bases. Germline CDR1 reads SGHRS; CDR2 reads YFSETQ. With 0 bases clipped from V and 4 bases from J, the junction kept 2 bases outside the gene matches. The CDR3 is 15 residues long.

This clonotype was recorded many times. The chain has TRBV3-1 and TRBJ1-4; no clear D gene. This CDR3 contains 12 residues. Between the trimmed V and J ends, which lost 3 bases and 8 bases, there was a span of 7 bases. CDR1 LGHDT and CDR2 YNNKEL come from the germline V gene (reference sequence). The CDR3 sequence is CASSHGREKLFF. CDR3 bases: TGTGCCAGCAGCCATGGACGGGAAAAACTGTTTTTT.

This clonotype was observed a handful of times. The chain has TRBV29-1 and TRBJ2-1; 10 bases match TRBD2. Losses at the gene ends were 6 bases for V and 6 bases for J; bases not matched to a gene: 2. Germline values: CDR1 SQVTM, CDR2 ANQGSEA. The CDR3 is 12 residues long. Written as DNA, the CDR3 is TGCAGCGTACGGACTAGCGGCAATGAGCAGTTCTTC. As protein: CSVRTSGNEQFF.

The V call is TRBV14, the J call TRBJ1-1; D unresolved. The CDR3 runs to 15 residues. V shed 4 bases and J shed 0 bases, with 12 bases lying between them. CDR1 and CDR2 from the germline V gene are SGHDN and FVKESK. The CDR3 nucleotides are TGTGCCAGCAGCCCCCACCACCCCCTGAACACTGAAGCTTTCTTT. Its translation: CASSPHHPLNTEAFF.

This clonotype is medium-sized. The chain recombines TRBV11-2 with TRBJ1-4; D not resolved. The CDR3 length is 14 residues. Trimming cost V 4 bases and J 5 bases, with 11 bases left between them. Germline assignment: CDR1 SGHAT and CDR2 FQNNGV. CDR3 protein: CASSSSYGNEKLFF. The CDR3, as DNA: TGTGCCAGCAGCTCCAGTTATGGAAATGAAAAACTGTTTTTT.

Judged by abundance, this clonotype is large (0.1 to 1%). V and J are TRBV2 and TRBJ2-4; TRBD2 matches at 13 bases. The CDR3 runs 20 residues. Germline V gives CDR1 SNHLY, CDR2 FYNNEI. Unmatched junction bases numbered 9, after V lost 1 base and J lost 0 bases. The CDR3 DNA follows: TGTGCCAGCAGTGAAGTCATCGGGACTAGCGGGAAATTAGCCAAAAACATTCAGTACTTC. Translation: CASSEVIGTSGKLAKNIQYF.

This clonotype counts as medium-sized. The rearrangement uses TRBV14 and TRBJ1-1; D gene unclear. CDR3 size: 12 residues. V was cut by 1 base and J by 7 bases, with 7 bases left in between. Germline CDR1 reads SGHDN; CDR2 reads FVKESK. The CDR3 loop reads CASSQGWDEAFF. The CDR3 DNA reads TGTGCCAGCAGCCAAGGTTGGGATGAAGCTTTCTTT.

This clonotype qualifies as medium-sized. The V gene is TRBV14, the J gene TRBJ1-2; D may be TRBD1 (6 bases). Germline V gives CDR1 SGHDN, CDR2 FVKESK. The CDR3 runs 17 residues. The ends were cut back, 0 bases at V and 1 base at J, with 15 bases in the middle. In nucleotides, the CDR3 is TGTGCCAGCAGCCAAGATTACTGGACAGACGATAACTATGGCTACACCTTC. As protein: CASSQDYWTDDNYGYTF.

By frequency in the sample, this clonotype is medium-sized. The chain has TRBV7-2 and TRBJ1-2, with D hard to call. This CDR3 comprises 13 residues. Germline values: CDR1 SGHTA, CDR2 FQGNSA. V lost 3 bases and J lost 0, with 5 bases in between. The CDR3 region is CASSFRANYGYTF. The CDR3 bases are TGTGCCAGCAGCTTTAGGGCTAACTATGGCTACACCTTC.

In this sample, this clonotype is medium-sized. The rearrangement joins TRBV20-1 to TRBJ1-5; D is ambiguous. CDR3 size: 16 residues. CDR1 is DFQATT, CDR2 SNEGSKA, per germline (reference sequence). Trimming shortened V by 1 base and J by 0 bases, and 13 bases separated the two germline ends. CDR3 nucleotides: TGCAGTGCTAGAGCTTCCGGCAGAAATAGCAATCAGCCCCAGCATTTT. Its protein is CSARASGRNSNQPQHF.

This clonotype was detected many times. The gene calls are TRBV7-2 and TRBJ2-3; 8 bases match TRBD2. The CDR3 covers 17 residues. The germline CDR1 and CDR2 sequences are SGHTA and FQGNSA. V shed 2 bases, J shed 1 base, and the junction held 8 bases outside the gene matches. The CDR3 loop is CASSLSPTSVGTDTQYF. The DNA for the CDR3 is TGTGCCAGCAGCTTATCACCGACTAGCGTCGGCACAGATACGCAGTATTTT.

This clonotype is classed as medium-sized (0.01 to 0.1%). The J gene is TRBJ2-7, the V gene TRBV28; 7 nucleotides align to TRBD1. The ends lost 5 bases at V and 2 bases at J; junction bases unmatched: 6. Germline CDR1 is MDHEN and CDR2 is SYDVKM. The CDR3 is 14 residues long. CDR3 nucleotide sequence: TGTGCCAGCAGTGACAGGGTCCTCCCCTACGAGCAGTACTTC. Protein sequence: CASSDRVLPYEQYF.

This clonotype is medium-sized (0.01 to 0.1%) by share. The gene calls are TRBV18 and TRBJ2-1; D unresolved. Germline CDR1 KGHSH, CDR2 LQKENI. Trimming cost V 2 bases and J 4 bases, with 15 bases left between them. The CDR3 contains 16 residues. CDR3 region: CASSPRVSGRYNEQFF. The CDR3 region has the DNA TGTGCCAGCTCACCAAGGGTCTCAGGACGTTACAATGAGCAGTTCTTC.

Worth noting for this clonotype: A much larger clone is a single base away; this may be a read error. The chain employs TRBV7-2 and TRBJ1-1; D gene unclear. In germline, CDR1 is SGHTA, CDR2 FQGNSA. The CDR3 consists of 16 residues. Trimming cost V 3 bases and J 6 bases, with 20 bases left between them. In DNA, the CDR3 is TGTGCCAGCAGCTTCTCAGGCAACAACCTGGGCGCTGAAGCTTTCTTT. Amino acids: CASSFSGNNLGAEAFF. Looking up the rest from reference TRBV7-2 and TRBJ1-1 gives the full variable domain: GAGVSQSPSNKVTEKGKDVELRCDPISGHTALYWYRQSLGQGLEFLIYFQGNSAPDKSGLPSDRFSAERTGGSVSTLTIQRTQQEDSAVYLCASSFSGNNLGAEAFFGQGTRLTVV.

This clonotype is categorized as medium-sized. The chain carries TRBV5-1 and TRBJ1-5; D might be TRBD1 (5 bases). Trimming shortened V by 0 bases and J by 6 bases, and 10 bases separated the two germline ends. The CDR3 runs to 14 residues. Germline assignment: CDR1 SGHRS and CDR2 YFSETQ. The CDR3 coding sequence is TGCGCCAGCAGCTTGGAGTGGGGGGGTCAGCCCCAGCATTTT. It codes for CASSLEWGGQPQHF.

This clonotype is deemed medium-sized. The chain couples TRBV15 to TRBJ2-6; TRBD2 might be the D (6 bases). This CDR3 has 16 residues. V lost 5 bases and J lost 2, with 13 bases in between. Germline CDR1 and CDR2: LNHNV and YYDKDF (reference sequence). For the CDR3, the DNA is TGTGCCACCAGCGGGGGGTGGGCCACTGGGGCCAACGTCCTGACTTTC. Translation: CATSGGWATGANVLTF.

This clonotype is large. V usage is TRBV4-2 and J usage is TRBJ2-7; 8 positions match TRBD1. The germline V gene encodes CDR1 LGHNA and CDR2 YNFKEQ. V was clipped by 4 bases and J by 5 bases; unmatched bases: 10. The CDR3 contains 15 residues. This chain's CDR3 is CASSLGTGAVDEQYF. CDR3 DNA: TGTGCCAGCAGCCTAGGGACAGGAGCGGTCGACGAGCAGTACTTC.

This clonotype is labeled as medium-sized. V usage is TRBV7-8 and J usage is TRBJ2-5; D uncertain. The CDR3 is 14 amino acids. V shed 6 bases and J shed 2 bases, with 13 bases lying between them. Germline V gene sequence: CDR1 SGHVS, CDR2 FQNEAQ. The CDR3 is CASRQTSGQETQYF. Here the CDR3 DNA reads TGTGCCAGCAGACAGACTTCCGGGCAAGAGACCCAGTACTTC.

This clonotype is medium-sized by share. This chain joins TRBV7-2 and TRBJ2-3; no firm D call. V was shortened by 2 bases and J by 7 bases, with 13 bases between the two germline ends. In germline, CDR1 is SGHTA, CDR2 FQGNSA. This CDR3 is 14 amino acids long. CDR3 coding DNA: TGTGCCAGCAGCTTACTTCAAATGTGGCATACGCAGTATTTT. Its translation is CASSLLQMWHTQYF.

This clonotype is termed medium-sized (0.01 to 0.1%). V is TRBV28 and J is TRBJ2-2; 9 bases agree with TRBD2. V lost 3 bases and J lost 6; bases outside the gene matches: 5. CDR3 length: 15 amino acids. The germline gives CDR1 MDHEN, CDR2 SYDVKM. The DNA of the CDR3 is TGTGCCAGCAGTTTGAGGACTAGCGACGCCGGGGAGCTGTTTTTT. It codes for CASSLRTSDAGELFF.

This clonotype is labeled as medium-sized (0.01 to 0.1%). The CDR3, as DNA: TGTGCCAGCACCGTGCCGCGGGGGGTATTGGACACAGATACGCAGTATTTT. It encodes CASTVPRGVLDTDTQYF. This sequence joins TRBV7-9 and TRBJ2-3; TRBD2 agrees at 8 bases. V lost 7 bases to trimming and J lost 2 bases; unmatched junction nucleotides: 14. This CDR3 spans 17 amino acids. Germline CDR1 is SEHNR and CDR2 is FQNEAQ (reference sequence).

This clonotype ranks as medium-sized (0.01 to 0.1%). The chain links TRBV11-2 to TRBJ1-1; 9 nucleotides agree with TRBD1. Unmatched junction bases numbered 7, after V lost 6 bases and J lost 5 bases. The germline CDR1 and CDR2 sequences are SGHAT and FQNNGV. CDR3 length: 14 amino acids. In DNA form, the CDR3 reads TGTGCCAGCAGTTTCACAGGGGGCCTTACTGAAGCTTTCTTT. This encodes CASSFTGGLTEAFF.

Judged by abundance, this clonotype is medium-sized (0.01 to 0.1%). The genes are TRBV28 and TRBJ2-3; D gene unclear. Deletions cut 4 bases from V and 6 bases from J, with 5 bases between. Per the germline V gene, CDR1 is MDHEN and CDR2 is SYDVKM. The CDR3 is made up of 11 amino acids. CDR3 DNA: TGTGCCAGCAGTTACTGGGATACGCAGTATTTT. Protein product: CASSYWDTQYF. Combining the CDR3 with reference TRBV28 and TRBJ2-3 gives the whole variable domain DVKVTQSSRYLVKRTGEKVFLECVQDMDHENMFWYRQDPGLGLRLIYFSYDVKMKEKGDIPEGYSVSREKKERFSLILESASTNQTSMYLCASSYWDTQYFGPGTRLTVL.

This clonotype ranks as medium-sized. The chain combines TRBV28 with TRBJ2-4; perhaps TRBD1 as D (5 bases). The germline CDR1 and CDR2 sequences are MDHEN and SYDVKM. The CDR3 length is 15 residues. Trimming removed 6 bases at V and 7 bases at J, with 19 bases between. This chain's CDR3 is CASRSYQGVKNIQYF. CDR3 bases: TGTGCCAGCAGAAGTTACCAAGGGGTGAAGAACATTCAGTACTTC.

By proportion, this clonotype is medium-sized. The chain carries TRBV29-1 and TRBJ2-4; no clear D gene. The germline V and J ends were trimmed by 5 bases and 0 bases, with 5 bases remaining between them. This CDR3 has 12 amino acids. Germline assignment: CDR1 SQVTM and CDR2 ANQGSEA. CDR3 protein: CSVTLAKNIQYF. DNA for the CDR3: TGCAGCGTTACTCTAGCCAAAAACATTCAGTACTTC. The full variable domain, in which reference TRBV29-1 and TRBJ2-4 provide the parts outside the CDR3, is SAVISQKPSRDICQRGTSLTIQCQVDSQVTMMFWYRQQPGQSLTLIATANQGSEATYESGFVIDKFPISRPNLTFSTLTVSNMSPEDSSIYLCSVTLAKNIQYFGAGTRLSVL.

By proportion, this clonotype is medium-sized. The rearrangement joins TRBV5-1 to TRBJ2-1; 7 nucleotides line up with TRBD1. Germline CDR1 reads SGHRS; CDR2 reads YFSETQ. The V gene end was trimmed by 0 bases and the J gene end by 5 bases; junction bases not matched to a gene: 5. CDR3 length: 15 residues. CDR3 coding DNA: TGCGCCAGCAGCTTGGAGGGACAGATCAACAATGAGCAGTTCTTC. This gives the protein CASSLEGQINNEQFF. Full variable domain (rest looked up from reference TRBV5-1 and TRBJ2-1): KAGVTQTPRYLIKTRGQQVTLSCSPISGHRSVSWYQQTPGQGLQFLFEYFSETQRNKGNFPGRFSGRQFSNSRSEMNVSTLELGDSALYLCASSLEGQINNEQFFGPGTRLTVL.

By share, this clonotype ranks as medium-sized. The gene calls are TRBV5-1 and TRBJ2-3; D is undetermined. The CDR3 sequence is 15 residues long. Looked up from germline, CDR1 is SGHRS and CDR2 is YFSETQ. V lost 0 bases to trimming and J lost 4 bases, with 12 bases between them. This CDR3 reads CASSLEGRAADTQYF. The CDR3 nucleotides are TGCGCCAGCAGCTTGGAGGGCAGAGCAGCAGATACGCAGTATTTT.

This clonotype is medium-sized (0.01 to 0.1%) in the sample. The genes are TRBV15 and TRBJ2-7, with 9 bases fitting TRBD1. The CDR3 runs to 16 residues. Germline V gene data show CDR1 as LNHNV and CDR2 as YYDKDF (reference sequence). V shed 2 bases and J 3 bases; nucleotides not matched to a gene: 8. CDR3 sequence (DNA): TGTGCCACCAGCAGAAAACCGGGACAGGGTTTCTACGAGCAGTACTTC. This sequence encodes CATSRKPGQGFYEQYF.